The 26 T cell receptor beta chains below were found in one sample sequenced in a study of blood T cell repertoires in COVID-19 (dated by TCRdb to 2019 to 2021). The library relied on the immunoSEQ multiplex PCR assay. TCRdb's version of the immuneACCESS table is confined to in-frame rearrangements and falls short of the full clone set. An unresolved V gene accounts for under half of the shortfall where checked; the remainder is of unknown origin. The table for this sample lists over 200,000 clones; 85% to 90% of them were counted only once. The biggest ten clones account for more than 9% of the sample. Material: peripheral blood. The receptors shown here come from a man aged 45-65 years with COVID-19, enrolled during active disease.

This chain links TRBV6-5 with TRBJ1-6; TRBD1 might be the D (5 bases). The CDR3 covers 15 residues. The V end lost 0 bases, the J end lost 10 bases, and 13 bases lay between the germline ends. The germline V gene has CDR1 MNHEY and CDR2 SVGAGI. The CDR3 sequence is CASSYSGGKESPLHF. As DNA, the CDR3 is TGTGCCAGCAGTTACTCGGGGGGGAAGGAATCACCCCTCCACTTT.

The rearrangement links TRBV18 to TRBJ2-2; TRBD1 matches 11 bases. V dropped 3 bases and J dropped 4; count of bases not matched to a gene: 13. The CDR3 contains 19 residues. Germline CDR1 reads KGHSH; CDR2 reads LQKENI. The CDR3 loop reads CASSPKNGQGATGTGELFF. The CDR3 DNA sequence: TGTGCCAGCTCACCCAAGAACGGACAGGGGGCGACTGGCACCGGGGAGCTGTTTTTT. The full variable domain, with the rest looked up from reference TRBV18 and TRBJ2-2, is NAGVMQNPRHLVRRRGQEARLRCSPMKGHSHVYWYRQLPEEGLKFMVYLQKENIIDESGMPKERFSAEFPKEGPSILRIQQVVRGDSAAYFCASSPKNGQGATGTGELFFGEGSRLTVL.

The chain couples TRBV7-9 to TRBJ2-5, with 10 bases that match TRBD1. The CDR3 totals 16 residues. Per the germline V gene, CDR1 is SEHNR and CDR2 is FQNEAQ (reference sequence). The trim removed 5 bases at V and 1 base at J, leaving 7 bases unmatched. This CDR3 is CASSRGQGIFQETQYF. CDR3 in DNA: TGTGCCAGCAGCCGGGGACAGGGGATATTCCAAGAGACCCAGTACTTC.

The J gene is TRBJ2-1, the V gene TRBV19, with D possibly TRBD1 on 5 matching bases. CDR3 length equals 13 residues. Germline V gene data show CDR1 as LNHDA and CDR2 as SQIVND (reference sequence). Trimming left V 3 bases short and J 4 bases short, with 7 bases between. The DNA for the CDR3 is TGTGCCAGTAGTATCCGACAGTACAATGAGCAGTTCTTC. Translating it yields CASSIRQYNEQFF.

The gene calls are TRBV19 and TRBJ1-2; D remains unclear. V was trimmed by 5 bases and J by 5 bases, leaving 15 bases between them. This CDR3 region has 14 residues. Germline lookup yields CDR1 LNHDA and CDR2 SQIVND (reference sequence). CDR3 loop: CASSEGQTPYGYTF. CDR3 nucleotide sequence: TGTGCCAGTAGTGAGGGCCAAACTCCTTATGGCTACACCTTC.

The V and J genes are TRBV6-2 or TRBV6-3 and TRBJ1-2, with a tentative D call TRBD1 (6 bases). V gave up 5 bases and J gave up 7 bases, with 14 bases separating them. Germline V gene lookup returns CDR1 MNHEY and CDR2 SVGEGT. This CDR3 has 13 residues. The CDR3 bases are TGTGCCAGCAGTCGCCAACAGGGCGTTGGCTACACCTTC. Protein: CASSRQQGVGYTF.

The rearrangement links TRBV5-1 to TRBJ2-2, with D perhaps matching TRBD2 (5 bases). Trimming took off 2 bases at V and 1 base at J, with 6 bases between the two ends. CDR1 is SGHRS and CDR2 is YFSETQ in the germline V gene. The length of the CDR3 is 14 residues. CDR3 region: CASSFGGNTGELFF. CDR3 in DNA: TGCGCCAGCAGCTTTGGAGGGAACACCGGGGAGCTGTTTTTT.

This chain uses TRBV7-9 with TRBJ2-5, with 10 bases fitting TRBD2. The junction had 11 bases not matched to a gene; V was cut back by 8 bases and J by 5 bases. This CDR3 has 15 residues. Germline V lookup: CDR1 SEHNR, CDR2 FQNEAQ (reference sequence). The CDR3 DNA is TGTGCCAGCCCTGATCCAGCGGGGGGGAGCGAGACCCAGTACTTC. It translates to CASPDPAGGSETQYF.

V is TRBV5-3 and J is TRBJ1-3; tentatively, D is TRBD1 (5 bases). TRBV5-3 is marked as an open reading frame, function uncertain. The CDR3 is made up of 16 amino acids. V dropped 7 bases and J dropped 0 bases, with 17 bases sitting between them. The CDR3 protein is CARPPGTPTSGNTIYF. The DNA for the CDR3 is TGTGCCAGACCCCCCGGGACTCCCACCTCTGGAAACACCATATATTTT.

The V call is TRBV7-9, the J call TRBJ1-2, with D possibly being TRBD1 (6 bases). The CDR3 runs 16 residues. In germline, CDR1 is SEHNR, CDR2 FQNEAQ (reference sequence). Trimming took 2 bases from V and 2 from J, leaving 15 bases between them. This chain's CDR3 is CASSLNRAPPNYGYTF. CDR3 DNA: TGTGCCAGCAGCTTAAACAGGGCTCCTCCAAACTATGGCTACACCTTC.

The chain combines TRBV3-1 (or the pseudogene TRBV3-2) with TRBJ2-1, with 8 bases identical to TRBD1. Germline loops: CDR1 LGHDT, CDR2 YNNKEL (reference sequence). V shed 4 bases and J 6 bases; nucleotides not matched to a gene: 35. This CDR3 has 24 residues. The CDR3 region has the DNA TGTGCCAGCAGCCCAGAGGCGCCCGACAACCCGGACAGGGTGCCGCAAACACCGACCAATGAGCAGTTCTTC. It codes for CASSPEAPDNPDRVPQTPTNEQFF.

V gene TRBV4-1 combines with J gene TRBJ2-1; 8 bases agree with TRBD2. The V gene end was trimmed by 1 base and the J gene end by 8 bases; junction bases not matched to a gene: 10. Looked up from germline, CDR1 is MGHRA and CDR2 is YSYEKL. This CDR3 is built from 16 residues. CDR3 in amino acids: CASSQVRGGQGYEQFF. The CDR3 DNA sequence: TGCGCCAGCAGCCAAGTACGGGGGGGTCAAGGGTATGAGCAGTTCTTC.

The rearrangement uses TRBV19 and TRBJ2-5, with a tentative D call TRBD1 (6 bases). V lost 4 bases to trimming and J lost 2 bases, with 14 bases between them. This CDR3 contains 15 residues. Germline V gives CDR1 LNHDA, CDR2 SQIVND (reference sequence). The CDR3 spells CASSTRDIGQETQYF. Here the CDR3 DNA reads TGTGCCAGTAGTACCCGGGACATTGGACAAGAGACCCAGTACTTC.

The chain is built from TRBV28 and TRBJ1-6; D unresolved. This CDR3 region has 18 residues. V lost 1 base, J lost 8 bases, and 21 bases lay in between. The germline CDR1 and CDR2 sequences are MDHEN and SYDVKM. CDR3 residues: CASSLSIGLGSLDSPLHF. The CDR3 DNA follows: TGTGCCAGCAGTTTATCTATAGGTTTGGGCAGCTTGGATTCACCCCTCCACTTT.

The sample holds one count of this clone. CDR3 sequence: CASSGTGAFAEAFF. Here the CDR3 DNA reads TGTGCCAGCTCAGGAACAGGGGCGTTCGCTGAAGCTTTCTTT. The chain combines TRBV18 with TRBJ1-1, with TRBD1 matching 7 bases. The CDR3 has 14 residues. Per germline, CDR1 KGHSH and CDR2 LQKENI. Trimming removed 5 bases from V and 6 bases from J; junction bases left unmatched: 9.

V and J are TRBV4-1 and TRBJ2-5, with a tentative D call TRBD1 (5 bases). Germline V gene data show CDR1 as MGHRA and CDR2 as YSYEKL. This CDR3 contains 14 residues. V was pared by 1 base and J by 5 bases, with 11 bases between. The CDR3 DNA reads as TGCGCCAGCAGCCAAGCAGGGTCGAGGGAGACCCAGTACTTC. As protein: CASSQAGSRETQYF.

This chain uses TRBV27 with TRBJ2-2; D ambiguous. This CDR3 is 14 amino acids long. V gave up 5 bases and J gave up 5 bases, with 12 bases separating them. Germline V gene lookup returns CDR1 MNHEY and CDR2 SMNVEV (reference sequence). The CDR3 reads CASSIRPGTGELFF. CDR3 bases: TGTGCCAGCAGTATCCGGCCCGGGACCGGGGAGCTGTTTTTT.

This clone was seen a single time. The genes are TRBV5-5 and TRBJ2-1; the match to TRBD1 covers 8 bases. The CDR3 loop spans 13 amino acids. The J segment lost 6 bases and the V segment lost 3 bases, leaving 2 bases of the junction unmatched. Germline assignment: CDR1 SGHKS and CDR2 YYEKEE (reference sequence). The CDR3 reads CASSSDRGNEQFF. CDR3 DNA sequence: TGTGCCAGCAGCTCCGACAGGGGCAATGAGCAGTTCTTC.

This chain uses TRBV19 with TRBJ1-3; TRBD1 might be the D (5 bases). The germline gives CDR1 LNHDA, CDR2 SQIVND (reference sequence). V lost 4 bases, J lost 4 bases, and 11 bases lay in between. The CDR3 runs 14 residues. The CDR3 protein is CASSKDMEGNTIYF. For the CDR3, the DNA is TGTGCCAGTAGTAAGGACATGGAAGGAAACACCATATATTTT. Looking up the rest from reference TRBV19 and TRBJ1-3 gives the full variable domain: DGGITQSPKYLFRKEGQNVTLSCEQNLNHDAMYWYRQDPGQGLRLIYYSQIVNDFQKGDIAEGYSVSREKKESFPLTVTSAQKNPTAFYLCASSKDMEGNTIYFGEGSWLTVV.

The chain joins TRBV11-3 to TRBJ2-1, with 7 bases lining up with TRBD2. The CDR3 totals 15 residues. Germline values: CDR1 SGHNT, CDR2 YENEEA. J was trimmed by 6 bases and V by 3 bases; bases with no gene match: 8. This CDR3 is CASSFSGGGINEQFF. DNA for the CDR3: TGTGCCAGCAGCTTTTCTGGGGGAGGGATCAATGAGCAGTTCTTC.

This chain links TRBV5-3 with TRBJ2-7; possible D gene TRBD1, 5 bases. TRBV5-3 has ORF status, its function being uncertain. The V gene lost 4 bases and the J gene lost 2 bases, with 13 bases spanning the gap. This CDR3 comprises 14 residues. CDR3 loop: CARSHHRQTYEQYF. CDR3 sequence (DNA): TGTGCCAGAAGCCACCATAGACAGACCTACGAGCAGTACTTC.

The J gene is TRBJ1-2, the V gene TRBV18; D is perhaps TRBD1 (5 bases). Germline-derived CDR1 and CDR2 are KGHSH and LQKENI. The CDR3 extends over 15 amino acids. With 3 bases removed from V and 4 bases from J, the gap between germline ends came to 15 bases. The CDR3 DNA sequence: TGTGCCAGCTCACCCGGGCAGGGTGGTGGCTATGGCTACACCTTC. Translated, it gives CASSPGQGGGYGYTF. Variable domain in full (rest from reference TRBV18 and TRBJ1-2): NAGVMQNPRHLVRRRGQEARLRCSPMKGHSHVYWYRQLPEEGLKFMVYLQKENIIDESGMPKERFSAEFPKEGPSILRIQQVVRGDSAAYFCASSPGQGGGYGYTFGSGTRLTVV.

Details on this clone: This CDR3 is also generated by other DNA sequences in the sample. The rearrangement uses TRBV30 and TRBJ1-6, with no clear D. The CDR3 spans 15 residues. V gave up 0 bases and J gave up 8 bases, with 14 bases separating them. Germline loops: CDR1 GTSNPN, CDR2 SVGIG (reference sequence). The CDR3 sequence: CAWSVLDAGDSPLHF. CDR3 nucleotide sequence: TGTGCCTGGAGTGTACTAGACGCCGGGGATTCACCCCTCCACTTT.

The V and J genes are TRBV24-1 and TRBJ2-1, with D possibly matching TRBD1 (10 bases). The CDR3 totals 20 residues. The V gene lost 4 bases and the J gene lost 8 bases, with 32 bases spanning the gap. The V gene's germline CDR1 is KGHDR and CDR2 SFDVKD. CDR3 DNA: TGTGCCACCAGTGAGGGACAGGGGACCCACGGGGTAGCGGGGGAGGATGAGCAGTTCTTC. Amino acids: CATSEGQGTHGVAGEDEQFF.

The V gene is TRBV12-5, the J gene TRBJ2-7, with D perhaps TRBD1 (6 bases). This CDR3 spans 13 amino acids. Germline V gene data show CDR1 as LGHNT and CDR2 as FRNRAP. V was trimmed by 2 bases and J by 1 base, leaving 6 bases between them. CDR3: CASGLTGSYEQYF. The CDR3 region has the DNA TGTGCTAGTGGTTTGACAGGGTCCTACGAGCAGTACTTC.

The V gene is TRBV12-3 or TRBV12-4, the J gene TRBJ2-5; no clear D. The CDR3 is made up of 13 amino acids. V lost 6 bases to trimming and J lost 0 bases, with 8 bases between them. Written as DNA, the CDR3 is TGTGCCAGCAGGCTAGAGTACCAAGAGACCCAGTACTTC. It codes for CASRLEYQETQYF.